Listed below are T cell receptor beta chains from one sample, sequenced in a study of molecular identifiers for immune sequencing clone quantification. TCRdb independently ran MiXCR on the PCR reads; one entry per CDR3 protein. Of about 97,000 distinct CDR3 sequences in the sample, 35% were seen once. The sample taken for sequencing was naive CD8+ T cells from blood, with Jurkat cell RNA spiked in. These receptors came from a human donor in good health. Some libraries in this study had Jurkat cell RNA spiked in. The conserved cysteine and the conserved F or W are not part of the CDR3 here. The size field is filled for only some rows; it gives once, few, many or a size class.

V gene: TRBV15; clone size: few; CDR3 length: 16; CDR3 protein: ATSRDPGFLGAGTEAF
V gene: TRBV7-8; clone size: many; CDR3 length: 10; CDR3 protein: ASSPKTRGAF
V gene: TRBV5-1; clone size: many; CDR3 length: 11; CDR3 protein: ASRGQGVYEQY
V gene: TRBV7-8; clone size: NA; CDR3 length: 12; CDR3 protein: ASTWGVGGNTIY
V gene: TRBV4-2; clone size: NA; CDR3 length: 11; CDR3 protein: ASSQDLALEQY
V gene: TRBV27; clone size: once; CDR3 length: 12; CDR3 protein: ASSTLPVYYGYT
V gene: TRBV29-1; clone size: NA; CDR3 length: 13; CDR3 protein: SVEEGGGVTGELV
V gene: TRBV28; clone size: few; CDR3 length: 13; CDR3 protein: ASLGLGSYNSPLH
V gene: TRBV27; clone size: few; CDR3 length: 13; CDR3 protein: ASSFLASSTDTQY
V gene: TRBV12-3/TRBV12-4; clone size: few; CDR3 length: 13; CDR3 protein: ASSPQARGRETQY
V gene: TRBV9; clone size: NA; CDR3 length: 14; CDR3 protein: ASNNGGEGLTDTQY
V gene: TRBV13; clone size: many; CDR3 length: 11; CDR3 protein: ASSPTGTYEQY
V gene: TRBV2; clone size: NA; CDR3 length: 12; CDR3 protein: ASSEGFGSYEQY
V gene: TRBV5-4; clone size: many; CDR3 length: 13; CDR3 protein: ASSVPSGRPYEQY
V gene: TRBV29-1; clone size: few; CDR3 length: 10; CDR3 protein: SSPGHQETQY
V gene: TRBV6-2/TRBV6-3; clone size: NA; CDR3 length: 13; CDR3 protein: ASSELLARTDTQY
V gene: TRBV4-1; clone size: many; CDR3 length: 11; CDR3 protein: ASSQGAFSEQY
V gene: TRBV29-1; clone size: NA; CDR3 length: 13; CDR3 protein: SAEGQGANTGELF
V gene: TRBV9; clone size: many; CDR3 length: 13; CDR3 protein: ASSDPSGSPDTQY
V gene: TRBV20-1; clone size: few; CDR3 length: 12; CDR3 protein: SARETWDRTEAF
V gene: TRBV6-2/TRBV6-3; clone size: few; CDR3 length: 12; CDR3 protein: ASQHFMSSYEQY
V gene: TRBV12-3/TRBV12-4; clone size: many; CDR3 length: 15; CDR3 protein: ASSTSGTPSSYNEQF
V gene: TRBV2; clone size: NA; CDR3 length: 11; CDR3 protein: ASSETLSETQY
V gene: TRBV4-2; clone size: NA; CDR3 length: 14; CDR3 protein: ASSQGGLSVVETQY
V gene: TRBV7-9; clone size: many; CDR3 length: 9; CDR3 protein: ASSPDWRQY
V gene: TRBV7-8; clone size: NA; CDR3 length: 12; CDR3 protein: ASSFYGSPDTQY
V gene: TRBV20-1; clone size: NA; CDR3 length: 13; CDR3 protein: SARGLYGGPDTQY
V gene: TRBV27; clone size: NA; CDR3 length: 18; CDR3 protein: ASSFQGPRDVADGAGELF
V gene: TRBV15; clone size: few; CDR3 length: 15; CDR3 protein: ATSRRRLGDSTDTQY